This T cell receptor beta chain was documented in a study of OX40 agonist ivuxolimab in advanced cancers. Notes on the research overall: Ivuxolimab, which targeted the costimulatory receptor OX40 (CD134), was an agonistic, fully human IgG2 monoclonal antibody. Intravenous ivuxolimab was administered to patients every 2 weeks at six dose levels: 0.01, 0.1, 0.3, 1.5, 3 and 10 mg/kg. Among the 52 dose-escalation patients, some 20 had hepatocellular carcinoma, about 15 melanoma, 9 renal cell carcinoma and 9 head and neck cancer. In the dose-escalation cohort, 70% to 85% of patients were male, and the mean age was around 60 years, with a range of roughly 20 to 80. Prior anti-PD-1, anti-PD-L1 or anti-CTLA-4 therapy was permitted, and checkpoint inhibitors had been received by more than 35% of dose-escalation patients. Three dose-escalation patients achieved partial responses, one with hepatocellular carcinoma and two with cutaneous melanoma. Peripheral TCRbeta sequencing aimed to test whether ivuxolimab altered TCR sequence diversity and caused clonal T-cell expansion. The paper reports the monotherapy dose-escalation portion (N = 52 patients) of the phase I ivuxolimab trial. Paper-wide results and their limitations: At doses of 0.1 to 3.0 mg/kg, clonal expansion of both CD4+ and CD8+ blood T cells was observed from baseline to week 6. Antigen specificity was not determined for the clonally expanded peripheral T cells. In the 0.1-3.0 mg/kg groups, partial responders had among the lowest normalized peripheral clonal expansion, particularly in CD8+ T cells. After ivuxolimab, more expanded clones were found on average in CD8+ T cells than in CD4+ T cells. Low levels of normalized T-cell clonal expansion were also seen in some patients who did not respond.

As to this clone: Its antigen is unknown. No per-base quality is available; no much larger clone lies one base away.

For sequencing of the TCRbeta CDR3 region, genomic DNA was extracted from the sorted cells. The immunoSEQ Assay was used to sequence the TCRbeta CDR3 regions. TCRdb took this table from immuneACCESS and kept in-frame rearrangements with V and J called. Such tables lack part of the clones; where checked against another copy, unresolved V genes explain under half of the gap, and the rest is unexplained. The sample table holds approximately 98,000 clones, of which 84% were seen once. The ten largest make up less than 5.5% of the sample. The trial excluded patients who had a history of autoimmune disease or who were on systemic immunosuppression. Peripheral blood for TCR sequencing was drawn from every dose cohort at baseline, at cycle 4 day 1 and at cycle 7 day 1. The samples were taken from a phase I, first-in-human, multicenter, open-label dose-escalation trial of ivuxolimab. Adults with locally advanced or metastatic melanoma, renal cell carcinoma, hepatocellular carcinoma or head and neck squamous cell carcinoma were enrolled in the trial. Before TCR sequencing, CD4+ T cells and CD8+ T cells from peripheral blood were sorted into separate populations.

Trimming takes 10 bases from V and 8 bases from J, and the germline ends sit 23 bases apart. Measured from the cysteine to the phenylalanine, the CDR3 is 14 residues long. The entry retains the CDR3 DNA only, 42 bases that are in frame from base 1. From a lookup of the germline V gene (reference sequence), CDR1 and CDR2 are LNHDA and SQIVND. The source of this sequence is an adult with an advanced solid tumor such as melanoma, head and neck, liver or kidney cancer. The sample here was CD4+ or CD8+ T cells sorted from blood, taken in a trial of the OX40 agonist ivuxolimab. In this chain, TRBV19 is recombined with TRBJ1-2, with the D gene call left open. Here is the DNA: TGTGCCACCCGATCGTCGGGTCCTGGAGGAGGCTACACCTTC. Translated, this gives CATRSSGPGGGYTF.